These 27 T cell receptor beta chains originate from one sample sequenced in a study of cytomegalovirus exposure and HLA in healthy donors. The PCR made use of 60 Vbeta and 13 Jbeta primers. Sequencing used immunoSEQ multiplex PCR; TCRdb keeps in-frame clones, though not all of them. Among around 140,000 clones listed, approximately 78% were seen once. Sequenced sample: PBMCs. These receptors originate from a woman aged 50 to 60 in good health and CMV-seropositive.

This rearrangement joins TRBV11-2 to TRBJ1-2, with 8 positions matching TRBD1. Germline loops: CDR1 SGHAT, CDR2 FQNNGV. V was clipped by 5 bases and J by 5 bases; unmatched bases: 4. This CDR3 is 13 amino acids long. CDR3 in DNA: TGTGCCAGCAGCCAACGACAGGGGTATGGCTACACCTTC. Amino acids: CASSQRQGYGYTF.

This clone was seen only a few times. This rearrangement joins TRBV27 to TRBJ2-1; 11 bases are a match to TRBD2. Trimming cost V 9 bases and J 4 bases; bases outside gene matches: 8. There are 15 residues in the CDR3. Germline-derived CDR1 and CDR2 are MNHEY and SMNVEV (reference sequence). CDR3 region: CASIGASGRYNEQFF. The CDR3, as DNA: TGTGCCAGTATAGGGGCTAGCGGGAGGTACAATGAGCAGTTCTTC.

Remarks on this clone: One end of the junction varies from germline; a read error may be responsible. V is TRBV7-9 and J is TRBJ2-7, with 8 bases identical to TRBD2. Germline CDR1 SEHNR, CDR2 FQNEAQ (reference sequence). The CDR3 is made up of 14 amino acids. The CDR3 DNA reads TGTTCCAGCAGCTTTCGGGGGGGATCCTACGAGCAGTACTTC. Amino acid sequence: CSSSFRGGSYEQYF. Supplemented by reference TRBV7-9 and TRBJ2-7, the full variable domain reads DTGVSQNPRHKITKRGQNVTFRCDPISEHNRLYWYRQTLGQGPEFLTYFQNEAQLEKSRLLSDRFSAERPKGSFSTLEIQRTEQGDSAMYLCSSSFRGGSYEQYFGPGTRLTVT.

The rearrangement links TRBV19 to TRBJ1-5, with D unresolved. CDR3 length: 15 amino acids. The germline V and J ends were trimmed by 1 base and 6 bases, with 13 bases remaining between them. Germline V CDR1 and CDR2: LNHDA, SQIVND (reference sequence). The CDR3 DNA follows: TGTGCCAGTAGTATAGGGGTGAGGGAGGCTCAGCCCCAGCATTTT. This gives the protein CASSIGVREAQPQHF. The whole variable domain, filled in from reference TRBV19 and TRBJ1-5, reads DGGITQSPKYLFRKEGQNVTLSCEQNLNHDAMYWYRQDPGQGLRLIYYSQIVNDFQKGDIAEGYSVSREKKESFPLTVTSAQKNPTAFYLCASSIGVREAQPQHFGDGTRLSIL.

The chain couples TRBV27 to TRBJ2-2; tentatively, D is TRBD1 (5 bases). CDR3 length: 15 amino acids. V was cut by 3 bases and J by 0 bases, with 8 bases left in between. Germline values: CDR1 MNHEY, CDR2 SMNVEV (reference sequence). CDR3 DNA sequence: TGTGCCAGCAGTTTTTGGGGCACGAACACCGGGGAGCTGTTTTTT. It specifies CASSFWGTNTGELFF.

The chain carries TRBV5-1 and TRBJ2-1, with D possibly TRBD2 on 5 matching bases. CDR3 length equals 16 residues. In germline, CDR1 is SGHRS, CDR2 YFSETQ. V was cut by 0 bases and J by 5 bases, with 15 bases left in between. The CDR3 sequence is CASSLVSSGPNNEQFF. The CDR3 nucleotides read TGCGCCAGCAGCTTGGTTTCGAGCGGACCCAACAATGAGCAGTTCTTC. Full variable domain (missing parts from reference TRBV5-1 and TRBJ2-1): KAGVTQTPRYLIKTRGQQVTLSCSPISGHRSVSWYQQTPGQGLQFLFEYFSETQRNKGNFPGRFSGRQFSNSRSEMNVSTLELGDSALYLCASSLVSSGPNNEQFFGPGTRLTVL.

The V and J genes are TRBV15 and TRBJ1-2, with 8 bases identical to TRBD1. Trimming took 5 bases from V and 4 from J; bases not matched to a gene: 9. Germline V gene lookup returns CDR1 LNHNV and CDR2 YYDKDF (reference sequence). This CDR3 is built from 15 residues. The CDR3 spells CATSSLGQGGYGYTF. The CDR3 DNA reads TGTGCCACCAGCTCTCTTGGACAGGGCGGCTATGGCTACACCTTC. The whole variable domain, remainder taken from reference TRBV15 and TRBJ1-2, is DAMVIQNPRYQVTQFGKPVTLSCSQTLNHNVMYWYQQKSSQAPKLLFHYYDKDFNNEADTPDNFQSRRPNTSFCFLDIRSPGLGDTAMYLCATSSLGQGGYGYTFGSGTRLTVV.

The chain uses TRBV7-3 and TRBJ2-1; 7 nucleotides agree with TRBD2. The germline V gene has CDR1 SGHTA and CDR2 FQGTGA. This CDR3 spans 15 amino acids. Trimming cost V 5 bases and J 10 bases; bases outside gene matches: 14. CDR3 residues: CASSPEAGPGTEQFF. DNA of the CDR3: TGTGCCAGCAGCCCGGAAGCGGGGCCGGGTACGGAGCAGTTCTTC. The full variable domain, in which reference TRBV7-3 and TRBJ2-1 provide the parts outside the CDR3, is GAGVSQTPSNKVTEKGKYVELRCDPISGHTALYWYRQSLGQGPEFLIYFQGTGAADDSGLPNDRFFAVRPEGSVSTLKIQRTERGDSAVYLCASSPEAGPGTEQFFGPGTRLTVL.

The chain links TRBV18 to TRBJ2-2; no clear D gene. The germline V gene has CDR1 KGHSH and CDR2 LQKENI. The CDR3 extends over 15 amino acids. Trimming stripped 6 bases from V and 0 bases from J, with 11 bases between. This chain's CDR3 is CASSPLASNTGELFF. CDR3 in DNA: TGTGCCAGCTCGCCCCTGGCCTCGAACACCGGGGAGCTGTTTTTT.

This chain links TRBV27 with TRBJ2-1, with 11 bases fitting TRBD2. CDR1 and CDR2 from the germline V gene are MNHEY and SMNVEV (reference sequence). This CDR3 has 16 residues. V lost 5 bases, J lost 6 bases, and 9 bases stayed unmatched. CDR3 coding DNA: TGTGCCAGCAGTCCCTCCCTAGCGGGAGGAATCAATGAGCAGTTCTTC. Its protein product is CASSPSLAGGINEQFF.

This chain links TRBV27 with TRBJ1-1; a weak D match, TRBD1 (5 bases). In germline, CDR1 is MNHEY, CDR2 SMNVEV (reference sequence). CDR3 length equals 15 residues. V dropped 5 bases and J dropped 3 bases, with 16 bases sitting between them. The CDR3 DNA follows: TGTGCCAGCAGTCCAGTAGGAGGGGTGGACACTGAAGCTTTCTTT. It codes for CASSPVGGVDTEAFF.

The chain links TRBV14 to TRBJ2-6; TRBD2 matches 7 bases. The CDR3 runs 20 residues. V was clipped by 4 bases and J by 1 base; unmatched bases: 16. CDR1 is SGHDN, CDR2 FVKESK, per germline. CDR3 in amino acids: CASSPLGDGLGRSGANVLTF. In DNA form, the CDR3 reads TGTGCCAGCAGCCCCTTAGGGGACGGACTAGGACGGTCTGGGGCCAACGTCCTGACTTTC.

CDR3: CASSIASRWGRTSLGTLHF. The CDR3 coding sequence is TGTGCCAGTAGTATAGCCTCCAGATGGGGGCGGACGTCCCTTGGGACCCTCCACTTT. The chain recombines TRBV19 with TRBJ1-6; D possibly corresponds to TRBD1 (6 bases). CDR1 is LNHDA and CDR2 is SQIVND in the germline V gene (reference sequence). The CDR3 consists of 19 residues. The V and J ends lost 1 base and 14 bases respectively, with 30 bases between them.

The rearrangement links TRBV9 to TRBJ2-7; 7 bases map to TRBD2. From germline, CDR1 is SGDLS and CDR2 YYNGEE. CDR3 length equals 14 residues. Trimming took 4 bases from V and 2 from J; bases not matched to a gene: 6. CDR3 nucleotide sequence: TGTGCCAGCAGCATTGGACTAGGGGCCTACGAGCAGTACTTC. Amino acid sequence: CASSIGLGAYEQYF.

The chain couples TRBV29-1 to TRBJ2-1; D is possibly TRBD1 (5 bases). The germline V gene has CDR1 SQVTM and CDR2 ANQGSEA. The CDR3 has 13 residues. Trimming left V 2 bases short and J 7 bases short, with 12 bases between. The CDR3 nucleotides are TGCAGCGTTGAACCGGGCGCAGGGAATGAGCAGTTCTTC. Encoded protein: CSVEPGAGNEQFF.

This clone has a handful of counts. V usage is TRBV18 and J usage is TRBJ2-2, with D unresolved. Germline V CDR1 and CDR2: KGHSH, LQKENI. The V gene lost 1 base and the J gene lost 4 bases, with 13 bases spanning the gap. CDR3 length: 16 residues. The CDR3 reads CASSPLSVTLTGELFF. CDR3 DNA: TGTGCCAGCTCACCACTAAGCGTGACGCTCACCGGGGAGCTGTTTTTT.

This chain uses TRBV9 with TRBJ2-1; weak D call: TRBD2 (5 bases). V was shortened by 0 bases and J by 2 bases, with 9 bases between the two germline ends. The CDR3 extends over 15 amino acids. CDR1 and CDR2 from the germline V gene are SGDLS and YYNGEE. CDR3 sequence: CASSVVEGPYNEQFF. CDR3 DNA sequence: TGTGCCAGCAGCGTAGTTGAGGGCCCCTACAATGAGCAGTTCTTC.

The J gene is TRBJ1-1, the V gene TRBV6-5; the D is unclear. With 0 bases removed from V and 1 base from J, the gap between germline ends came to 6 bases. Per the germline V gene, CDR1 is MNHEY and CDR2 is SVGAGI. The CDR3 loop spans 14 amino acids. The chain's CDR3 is CASSYSAANTEAFF. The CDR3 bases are TGTGCCAGCAGTTACTCTGCGGCGAACACTGAAGCTTTCTTT.

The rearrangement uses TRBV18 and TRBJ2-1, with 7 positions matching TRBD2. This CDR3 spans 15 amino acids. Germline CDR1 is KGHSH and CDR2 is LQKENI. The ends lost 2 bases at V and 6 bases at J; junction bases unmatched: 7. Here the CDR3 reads CASSPIGGVGNEQFF. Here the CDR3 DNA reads TGTGCCAGCTCACCAATTGGGGGGGTTGGCAATGAGCAGTTCTTC.

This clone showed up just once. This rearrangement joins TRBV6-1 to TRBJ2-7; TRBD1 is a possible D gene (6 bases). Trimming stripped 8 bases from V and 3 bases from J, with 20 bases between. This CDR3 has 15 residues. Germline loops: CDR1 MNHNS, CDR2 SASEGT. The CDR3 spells CASGQFRALGYEQYF. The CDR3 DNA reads TGTGCCAGCGGACAGTTCCGGGCGTTGGGCTACGAGCAGTACTTC.

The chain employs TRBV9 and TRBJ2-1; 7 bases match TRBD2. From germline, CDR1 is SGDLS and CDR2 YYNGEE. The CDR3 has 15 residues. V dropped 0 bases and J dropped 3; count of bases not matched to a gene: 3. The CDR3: CASSVGTSVYNEQFF. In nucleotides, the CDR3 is TGTGCCAGCAGCGTAGGTACTAGCGTCTACAATGAGCAGTTCTTC.

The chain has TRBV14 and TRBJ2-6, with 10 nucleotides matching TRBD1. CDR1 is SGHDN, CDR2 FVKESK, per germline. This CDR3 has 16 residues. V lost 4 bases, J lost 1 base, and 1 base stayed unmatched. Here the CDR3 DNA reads TGTGCCAGCAGCCGGGACAGGGGATCTGGGGCCAACGTCCTGACTTTC. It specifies CASSRDRGSGANVLTF.

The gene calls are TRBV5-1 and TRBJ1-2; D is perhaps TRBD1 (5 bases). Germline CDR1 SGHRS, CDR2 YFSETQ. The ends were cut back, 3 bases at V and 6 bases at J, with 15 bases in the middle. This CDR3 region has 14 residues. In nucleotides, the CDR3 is TGCGCCAGCAGCTACCCCGGGGGAGGCGATGGCTACACCTTC. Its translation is CASSYPGGGDGYTF.

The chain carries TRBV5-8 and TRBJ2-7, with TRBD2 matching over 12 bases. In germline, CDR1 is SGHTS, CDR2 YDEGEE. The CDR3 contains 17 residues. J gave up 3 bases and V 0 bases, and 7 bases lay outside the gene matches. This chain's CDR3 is CASSLVPSGRAVYEQYF. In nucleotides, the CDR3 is TGTGCCAGCAGCTTGGTCCCTAGCGGGAGGGCCGTCTACGAGCAGTACTTC. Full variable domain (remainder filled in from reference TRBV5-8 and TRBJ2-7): EAGVTQSPTHLIKTRGQQATLRCSPISGHTSVYWYQQALGLGLQFLLWYDEGEERNRGNFPPRFSGRQFPNYSSELNVNALELEDSALYLCASSLVPSGRAVYEQYFGPGTRLTVT.

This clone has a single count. The CDR3 loop is CASSLGPSQGASYGYTF. The CDR3 bases are TGCGCCAGCAGCTTGGGCCCTTCTCAGGGGGCTAGCTATGGCTACACCTTC. The chain is built from TRBV5-1 and TRBJ1-2; 8 bases are shared with TRBD1. CDR3 length: 17 amino acids. V shed 0 bases and J 4 bases; nucleotides not matched to a gene: 11. In germline, CDR1 is SGHRS, CDR2 YFSETQ.

As DNA, the CDR3 is TGCGCCCTCCTGAGGGCAGGGGAAGAGACCCAGTACTTC. The encoded protein is CALLRAGEETQYF. V usage is TRBV23-1 and J usage is TRBJ2-5, with D possibly being TRBD1 (6 bases). TRBV23-1 is filed as an ORF, its function uncertain. This CDR3 has 13 amino acids. V lost 11 bases to trimming and J lost 3 bases, with 16 bases between them.

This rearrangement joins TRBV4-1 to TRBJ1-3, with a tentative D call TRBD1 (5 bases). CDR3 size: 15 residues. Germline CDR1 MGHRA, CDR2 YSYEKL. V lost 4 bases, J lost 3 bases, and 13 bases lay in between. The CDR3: CASSLGHSYGNTIYF. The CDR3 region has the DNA TGCGCCAGCAGCCTTGGACACAGTTATGGAAACACCATATATTTT.